One sample yielded the 21 T cell receptor beta chains listed below, sequenced in a study of Tregs in tolerant kidney transplant recipients. Generated by immunoSEQ multiplex PCR, the TCRdb table keeps only in-frame clones and is missing some. The sample has around 30,000 clones; approximately 83% are singletons. For these TCRs, the target antigens are not known. The sample comprised Tregs from blood cultured with allogeneic cells. The source is a human donor in good health.

This rearrangement joins TRBV27 to TRBJ1-2; possible D gene TRBD1, 5 bases. Germline V gene lookup returns CDR1 MNHEY and CDR2 SMNVEV (reference sequence). This CDR3 contains 14 residues. Trimming removed 8 bases at V and 4 bases at J, with 17 bases between. As DNA, the CDR3 is TGTGCCAGCCGCCCGGTCGGGGGTACCTATGGCTACACCTTC. Translated, it gives CASRPVGGTYGYTF.

CDR3 coding DNA: TGTGCCAGCAAGCCGAGCGGGAGGGGGGAGACCCAGTACTTC. Its protein product is CASKPSGRGETQYF. The chain employs TRBV2 and TRBJ2-5; the match to TRBD2 covers 10 bases. The CDR3 runs 14 residues. After removal of 7 bases from V and 5 bases from J, the junction contained 7 bases not matched to a gene. Germline V gene lookup returns CDR1 SNHLY and CDR2 FYNNEI.

The chain is built from TRBV5-1 and TRBJ2-7; D remains ambiguous. Germline CDR1 reads SGHRS; CDR2 reads YFSETQ. The CDR3 is 14 amino acids. V lost 1 base and J 7 bases, leaving 15 bases between the germline ends. For the CDR3, the DNA is TGCGCCAGCAGCTTGCGACCCGCCGCCCCAGAGCAGTACTTC. It encodes CASSLRPAAPEQYF.

Concerning this clone: The junction differs from germline at one of its ends, possibly a read error. This rearrangement joins TRBV30 to TRBJ1-2, with D unclear. This CDR3 has 11 residues. CDR1 and CDR2 from the germline V gene are GTSNPN and SVGIG (reference sequence). The chain's CDR3 is CAWSRNYGYTF. The CDR3 nucleotides read TGTGCATGGAGTAGAAACTATGGCTACACCTTC.

This sequence joins TRBV5-1 and TRBJ2-1; D assignment may be TRBD1 or TRBD2 (6 bases each). Trimming pared 4 bases from V and 4 bases from J, leaving 12 bases between. Germline V lookup: CDR1 SGHRS, CDR2 YFSETQ. CDR3 length: 14 amino acids. In nucleotides, the CDR3 is TGCGCCAGCAGCCCCAGGGGACTTTACAATGAGCAGTTCTTC. Protein sequence: CASSPRGLYNEQFF.

The chain recombines TRBV14 with TRBJ2-3; the D gene is possibly TRBD2 (5 bases). The CDR3 consists of 16 residues. Trimming took 0 bases from V and 2 from J, leaving 12 bases between them. The germline gives CDR1 SGHDN, CDR2 FVKESK. This CDR3 is CASSQDIQRHTDTQYF. CDR3 nucleotide sequence: TGTGCCAGCAGCCAAGATATCCAGCGGCACACAGATACGCAGTATTTT.

This chain uses TRBV9 with TRBJ1-2; 9 nucleotides match TRBD1. The germline V gene encodes CDR1 SGDLS and CDR2 YYNGEE. V was clipped by 6 bases and J by 4 bases; unmatched bases: 7. The CDR3 is 14 amino acids. CDR3 in amino acids: CASTREDRGYGYTF. The CDR3, as DNA: TGTGCCAGCACCCGTGAGGACAGGGGCTATGGCTACACCTTC.

The V call is TRBV5-1, the J call TRBJ2-7; TRBD1 aligns across 7 bases. The V and J ends lost 4 bases and 4 bases, in that order; junction bases with no gene match: 5. From germline, CDR1 is SGHRS and CDR2 YFSETQ. The CDR3 runs 13 residues. The CDR3 DNA reads as TGCGCCAGCAGCCCAGGGACAGTTTACGAGCAGTACTTC. Amino acid sequence: CASSPGTVYEQYF.

V and J are TRBV19 and TRBJ2-3; the D is unclear. The germline CDR1 and CDR2 sequences are LNHDA and SQIVND (reference sequence). This CDR3 is 12 amino acids long. V was clipped by 3 bases and J by 6 bases, with 7 bases between them. This CDR3 is CASSISQDTQYF. CDR3 nucleotide sequence: TGTGCCAGTAGTATTTCACAGGATACGCAGTATTTT.

The gene calls are TRBV4-3 and TRBJ2-7; D perhaps matches TRBD2 (5 bases). Trimming pared 0 bases from V and 7 bases from J, leaving 10 bases between. CDR1 and CDR2 from the germline V gene are LGHNA and YSLEER. This CDR3 region has 13 residues. The CDR3 spells CASSQETRGEQYF. For the CDR3, the DNA is TGCGCCAGCAGCCAAGAGACACGGGGTGAGCAGTACTTC.

This clone has a handful of counts. This chain joins TRBV7-8 and TRBJ2-1; 8 nucleotides line up with TRBD2. The CDR3 covers 15 residues. From germline, CDR1 is SGHVS and CDR2 FQNEAQ. The ends lost 5 bases at V and 5 bases at J; junction bases unmatched: 8. The CDR3, as DNA: TGTGCCAGCAGCGTTAATAGCGGGAACAACAATGAGCAGTTCTTC. It is translated as CASSVNSGNNNEQFF.

The chain has TRBV6-1 and TRBJ1-5; tentative D call: TRBD1 (5 bases). V lost 6 bases and J 0 bases, leaving 9 bases between the germline ends. CDR1 is MNHNS, CDR2 SASEGT, per germline. The CDR3 is 14 amino acids. The CDR3 spells CASRMTVSNQPQHF. For the CDR3, the DNA is TGTGCCAGCAGGATGACAGTTAGCAATCAGCCCCAGCATTTT.

The genes are TRBV9 and TRBJ2-1; no clear D gene. Germline V lookup: CDR1 SGDLS, CDR2 YYNGEE. V was clipped by 0 bases and J by 2 bases, with 3 bases between them. This CDR3 has 13 residues. CDR3 region: CASSVDTYNEQFF. The CDR3 DNA reads as TGTGCCAGCAGCGTAGACACCTACAATGAGCAGTTCTTC.

V and J are TRBV30 and TRBJ1-6; D remains unclear. The CDR3 has 12 amino acids. V was pared by 0 bases and J by 9 bases, with 6 bases between. CDR1 is GTSNPN and CDR2 is SVGIG in the germline V gene (reference sequence). The CDR3 DNA is TGTGCCTGGAGTGTACGGAGTTCACCCCTCCACTTT. As protein: CAWSVRSSPLHF.

V is TRBV7-2 and J is TRBJ1-3; 9 nucleotides line up with TRBD1. J lost 8 bases, V lost 1 base, and 3 bases had no gene match. CDR3 length: 14 residues. Germline CDR1 reads SGHTA; CDR2 reads FQGNSA. Here the CDR3 reads CASSLGGQGYTIYF. The CDR3 DNA reads TGTGCCAGCAGCTTAGGCGGACAGGGGTACACCATATATTTT.

This chain links TRBV6-1 with TRBJ1-2; tentative D call: TRBD1 (5 bases). From germline, CDR1 is MNHNS and CDR2 SASEGT. Trimming pared 5 bases from V and 7 bases from J, leaving 14 bases between. The CDR3 length is 13 residues. The DNA of the CDR3 is TGTGCCAGCAGTCATACTCGGGACGGTGGCTACACCTTC. Protein: CASSHTRDGGYTF.

The V call is TRBV6-5, the J call TRBJ1-2; 8 nucleotides line up with TRBD1. Germline CDR1 MNHEY, CDR2 SVGAGI. This CDR3 is built from 14 residues. V shed 0 bases and J 6 bases; nucleotides not matched to a gene: 3. CDR3: CASSYSDRDHGYTF. The DNA of the CDR3 is TGTGCCAGCAGTTACTCGGACAGGGATCATGGCTACACCTTC.

The V gene is TRBV7-2, the J gene TRBJ2-5; D uncertain. Germline-derived CDR1 and CDR2 are SGHTA and FQGNSA. Deletions cut 2 bases from V and 7 bases from J, with 20 bases between. This CDR3 has 16 residues. The DNA of the CDR3 is TGTGCCAGCAGCTTATTTCGCGGTCTTTTCACGGGGACCCAGTACTTC. Protein: CASSLFRGLFTGTQYF.

This clone showed up just a few times. This rearrangement joins TRBV15 to TRBJ2-3; tentatively, D is TRBD1 (5 bases). This CDR3 is built from 13 residues. V lost 5 bases and J lost 4, with 10 bases in between. CDR1 LNHNV and CDR2 YYDKDF come from the germline V gene (reference sequence). CDR3 sequence: CATSSSRADTQYF. DNA for the CDR3: TGTGCCACCAGCTCTTCCAGGGCAGATACGCAGTATTTT.

This clone has a handful of counts. The V and J genes are TRBV11-3 and TRBJ2-5, with a weak D call TRBD2 (6 bases). Germline CDR1 and CDR2: SGHNT and YENEEA. CDR3 length: 14 amino acids. V was trimmed by 5 bases and J by 5 bases, leaving 15 bases between them. DNA for the CDR3: TGTGCCAGCAGCGGGGGGTTTCCGGGGGAGACCCAGTACTTC. Translated: CASSGGFPGETQYF.

This rearrangement joins TRBV29-1 to TRBJ2-1; D call uncertain. Germline V gene data show CDR1 as SQVTM and CDR2 as ANQGSEA. The CDR3 contains 17 residues. Between the trimmed V and J ends, which lost 3 bases and 0 bases, there was a span of 18 bases. CDR3 in amino acids: CSVESPWGTLSYNEQFF. The CDR3 DNA follows: TGCAGCGTTGAGTCCCCATGGGGTACCCTCTCCTACAATGAGCAGTTCTTC.